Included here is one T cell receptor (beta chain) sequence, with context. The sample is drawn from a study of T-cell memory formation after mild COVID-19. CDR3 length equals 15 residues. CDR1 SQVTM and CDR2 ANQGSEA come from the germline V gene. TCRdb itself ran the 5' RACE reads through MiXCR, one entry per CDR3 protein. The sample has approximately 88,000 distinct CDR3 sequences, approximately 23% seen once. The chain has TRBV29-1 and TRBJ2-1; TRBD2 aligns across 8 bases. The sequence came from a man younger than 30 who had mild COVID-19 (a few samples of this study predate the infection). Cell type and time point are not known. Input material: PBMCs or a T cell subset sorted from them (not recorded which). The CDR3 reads CTVAGGTSSYNEQFF. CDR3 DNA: TGCACCGTCGCGGGTGGGACTAGCTCCTACAATGAGCAGTTCTTC.